Listed here are 27 T cell receptor beta chains from one sample, sequenced in a study of T cell clonotyping in hematopoietic cell transplantation. Only in-frame clones appear in the TCRdb table, and some are missing; sequencing was by immunoSEQ multiplex PCR. This table holds over 10,000 clones, roughly 92% found once. Sequencing was performed on PBMCs, taken 100 days after allogeneic stem cell transplant. The receptor source for this set is a female patient aged 50 to 60 who had an allogeneic stem cell transplant from an unrelated donor, so the T cells may come from the graft donor. Some clones in this sample may be carry-over from other donors' samples.

This clone appeared a single time. The J gene is TRBJ2-1, the V gene TRBV19; TRBD2 matches 10 bases. Germline CDR1 and CDR2: LNHDA and SQIVND (reference sequence). The CDR3 spans 17 residues. Unmatched junction bases numbered 9, after V lost 3 bases and J lost 4 bases. CDR3 sequence reads: CASSIRLAGANYNEQFF. The CDR3 bases are TGTGCCAGTAGTATCCGCCTAGCGGGGGCGAATTACAATGAGCAGTTCTTC.

The chain has TRBV7-2 and TRBJ1-3, with D possibly matching TRBD1 (6 bases). This CDR3 has 16 residues. Deletions cut 2 bases from V and 0 bases from J, with 11 bases between. Per the germline V gene, CDR1 is SGHTA and CDR2 is FQGNSA. CDR3 in DNA: TGTGCCAGCAGCTTACGAGGGGGGTTCTCTGGAAACACCATATATTTT. Its translation is CASSLRGGFSGNTIYF.

Turning to this clone: The junction departs from germline at one end; a sequencing error may be responsible. The chain combines TRBV7-7 with TRBJ2-5, with a tentative D call TRBD1 (6 bases). The length of the CDR3 is 15 residues. Germline CDR1 is SSHAT and CDR2 is FNYEAQ (reference sequence). In DNA, the CDR3 is TGTGCTAGCAGCCCTAACACTCAGGGGCAAGAGACCCAGTACTTC. Translated, it gives CASSPNTQGQETQYF.

The J gene is TRBJ1-5, the V gene TRBV30; D not certain. This CDR3 has 13 amino acids. Trimming shortened V by 2 bases and J by 3 bases, and 8 bases separated the two germline ends. Germline CDR1 reads GTSNPN; CDR2 reads SVGIG (reference sequence). CDR3 coding DNA: TGTGCCTGGAGTACCAGATACAATCAGCCCCAGCATTTT. This translates into CAWSTRYNQPQHF.

The sample holds a few counts of this clone. This rearrangement joins TRBV28 to TRBJ1-5, with 8 positions matching TRBD1. V dropped 3 bases and J dropped 7; count of bases not matched to a gene: 5. Germline lookup yields CDR1 MDHEN and CDR2 SYDVKM. The CDR3 spans 14 residues. The CDR3 coding sequence is TGTGCCAGCAGTTTCCCCCAGGGGGCACAGCCCCAGCATTTT. Translating it yields CASSFPQGAQPQHF. The full variable domain, completed using reference TRBV28 and TRBJ1-5, is DVKVTQSSRYLVKRTGEKVFLECVQDMDHENMFWYRQDPGLGLRLIYFSYDVKMKEKGDIPEGYSVSREKKERFSLILESASTNQTSMYLCASSFPQGAQPQHFGDGTRLSIL.

In this sample, this clone turned up once. This sequence joins TRBV27 and TRBJ1-2, with a weak D call TRBD1 (5 bases). Germline loops: CDR1 MNHEY, CDR2 SMNVEV (reference sequence). Trimming took off 5 bases at V and 4 bases at J, with 20 bases between the two ends. The CDR3 consists of 16 residues. The CDR3 is CASSRPGQGSLYGYTF. The CDR3 coding sequence is TGTGCCAGCAGTCGCCCGGGGCAGGGTAGTCTCTATGGCTACACCTTC.

This chain joins TRBV27 and TRBJ1-4; possibly TRBD1 for D (5 bases). V was shortened by 2 bases and J by 6 bases, with 13 bases between the two germline ends. Germline CDR1 MNHEY, CDR2 SMNVEV (reference sequence). The CDR3 loop spans 15 amino acids. CDR3 coding DNA: TGTGCCAGCAGTTTAAACGGGGCGGGCGATGAAAAACTGTTTTTT. Translated: CASSLNGAGDEKLFF.

The V gene is TRBV4-2, the J gene TRBJ2-7, with D perhaps TRBD2 (6 bases). The CDR3 has 17 amino acids. Trimming cost V 0 bases and J 3 bases, with 18 bases left between them. Germline CDR1 is LGHNA and CDR2 is YNFKEQ. CDR3 in DNA: TGTGCCAGCAGCCAAGAAAAGGGCGGTAGCGGCAACTACGAGCAGTACTTC. This translates into CASSQEKGGSGNYEQYF.

The J gene is TRBJ1-1, the V gene TRBV7-9; D is perhaps TRBD1 (5 bases). The CDR3 has 16 amino acids. Trimming left V 3 bases short and J 1 base short, with 15 bases between. Germline V gives CDR1 SEHNR, CDR2 FQNEAQ (reference sequence). CDR3 DNA sequence: TGTGCCAGCAGCTTCTACAGGACAAGACAGAACACTGAAGCTTTCTTT. The encoded protein is CASSFYRTRQNTEAFF.

Only a few counts were recorded for this clone. The chain couples TRBV6-1 to TRBJ1-3; TRBD1 matches 7 bases. Germline V CDR1 and CDR2: MNHNS, SASEGT. V was pared by 5 bases and J by 4 bases, with 2 bases of the junction left unmatched. The CDR3 is 13 residues long. The CDR3, as DNA: TGTGCCAGCAGTCCAGGGGGGGGAAACACCATATATTTT. Protein product: CASSPGGGNTIYF.

V and J are TRBV5-6 and TRBJ2-7, with D tentatively TRBD1 (5 bases). V shed 3 bases and J shed 7 bases, with 20 bases lying between them. This CDR3 has 15 amino acids. Germline V gene sequence: CDR1 SGHDT, CDR2 YYEEEE. The CDR3 sequence: CASSSRTRGWWEQYF. CDR3 coding DNA: TGTGCCAGCAGCTCTCGGACACGCGGTTGGTGGGAGCAGTACTTC. Drawing the rest from reference TRBV5-6 and TRBJ2-7, the complete variable domain is DAGVTQSPTHLIKTRGQQVTLRCSPKSGHDTVSWYQQALGQGPQFIFQYYEEEERQRGNFPDRFSGHQFPNYSSELNVNALLLGDSALYLCASSSRTRGWWEQYFGPGTRLTVT.

The V gene is TRBV5-1, the J gene TRBJ1-1; a weak D match, TRBD1 (5 bases). The CDR3 contains 15 residues. V shed 2 bases and J shed 11 bases, with 22 bases lying between them. The germline CDR1 and CDR2 sequences are SGHRS and YFSETQ. CDR3 amino acids: CASSFGTVSTVRAFF. The DNA of the CDR3 is TGCGCCAGCAGCTTCGGGACGGTCAGCACTGTAAGGGCTTTCTTT.

The chain carries TRBV5-1 and TRBJ1-1, with a weak D call TRBD1 (5 bases). Germline CDR1 and CDR2: SGHRS and YFSETQ. The V end was cut by 4 bases, the J end by 0 bases, with 10 bases between. This CDR3 contains 14 residues. CDR3 loop: CASSEGLLNTEAFF. The CDR3 DNA sequence: TGCGCCAGCAGCGAGGGACTCCTGAACACTGAAGCTTTCTTT.

This clone was detected only a few times. The rearrangement uses TRBV7-2 and TRBJ1-2, with D perhaps TRBD1 (5 bases). Germline V gene sequence: CDR1 SGHTA, CDR2 FQGNSA. With 5 bases removed from V and 0 bases from J, the gap between germline ends came to 16 bases. The CDR3 extends over 16 amino acids. CDR3 in DNA: TGTGCCAGCAGCCCGGCCGAGGGGATCGCTAACTATGGCTACACCTTC. This sequence encodes CASSPAEGIANYGYTF.

The chain employs TRBV5-1 and TRBJ2-5; D might be TRBD2 (6 bases). Trimming took 6 bases from V and 2 from J, leaving 11 bases between them. Germline loops: CDR1 SGHRS, CDR2 YFSETQ. The CDR3 is made up of 13 amino acids. CDR3 in amino acids: CASTRESQETQYF. CDR3 nucleotide sequence: TGCGCCAGCACCCGGGAGTCACAAGAGACCCAGTACTTC.

CDR3 loop: CAWSGQGYEQYF. The CDR3 nucleotides read TGTGCCTGGAGTGGGCAGGGATACGAGCAGTACTTC. The gene calls are TRBV30 and TRBJ2-7; weak D call: TRBD1 (5 bases). The CDR3 is 12 amino acids. V was cut by 1 base and J by 4 bases, with 8 bases left in between. Germline CDR1 reads GTSNPN; CDR2 reads SVGIG (reference sequence).

This chain joins TRBV11-2 and TRBJ2-5; D ambiguous. V dropped 11 bases and J dropped 1 base, with 8 bases sitting between them. CDR3 length equals 11 residues. Germline V gene data show CDR1 as SGHAT and CDR2 as FQNNGV. The chain's CDR3 is CASRSQETQYF. Written as DNA, the CDR3 is TGTGCCTCGAGGAGCCAAGAGACCCAGTACTTC.

The DNA of the CDR3 is TGTGCCAGCACATTCGATGGACTAGGGCGAGAGACCCAGTACTTC. Its protein product is CASTFDGLGRETQYF. The chain has TRBV2 and TRBJ2-5, with TRBD2 matching 7 bases. The germline V gene has CDR1 SNHLY and CDR2 FYNNEI. V trimming: 7 bases; J trimming: 4 bases; junction bases outside the gene matches: 12. The CDR3 runs to 15 residues.

V is TRBV19 and J is TRBJ1-2, with no clear D. The germline gives CDR1 LNHDA, CDR2 SQIVND (reference sequence). Trimming stripped 3 bases from V and 4 bases from J, with 6 bases between. CDR3 length: 12 residues. CDR3 sequence (DNA): TGTGCCAGTAGTATGTTGGGCTATGGCTACACCTTC. Its translation is CASSMLGYGYTF.

The CDR3 spells CASSQNNYGYTF. The CDR3 DNA sequence: TGTGCCAGCAGCCAAAATAACTATGGCTACACCTTC. The chain recombines TRBV11-2 with TRBJ1-2; D not certain. The V end was cut by 5 bases, the J end by 1 base, with 5 bases between. This CDR3 region has 12 residues. Germline V lookup: CDR1 SGHAT, CDR2 FQNNGV.

The V and J genes are TRBV9 and TRBJ2-3; TRBD2 is a possible D gene (5 bases). There are 12 residues in the CDR3. The V and J ends lost 4 bases and 6 bases respectively, with 9 bases between them. Looked up from germline, CDR1 is SGDLS and CDR2 is YYNGEE. The DNA for the CDR3 is TGTGCCAGCAGCATCTCGGGGGATACGCAGTATTTT. This translates into CASSISGDTQYF. Drawing the rest from reference TRBV9 and TRBJ2-3, the complete variable domain is DSGVTQTPKHLITATGQRVTLRCSPRSGDLSVYWYQQSLDQGLQFLIQYYNGEERAKGNILERFSAQQFPDLHSELNLSSLELGDSALYFCASSISGDTQYFGPGTRLTVL.

The rearrangement uses TRBV11-1 and TRBJ2-7, with D perhaps matching TRBD2 (5 bases). This CDR3 has 14 residues. Germline CDR1 is SGHAT and CDR2 is FQDESV (reference sequence). Trimming removed 0 bases at V and 5 bases at J, with 11 bases between. The CDR3 spells CASSLAGDHNEQYF. The CDR3 DNA reads TGTGCCAGCAGCTTAGCGGGAGATCACAACGAGCAGTACTTC.

The rearrangement joins TRBV28 to TRBJ2-1; D unresolved. With 6 bases removed from V and 0 bases from J, the gap between germline ends came to 12 bases. This CDR3 contains 15 residues. The germline CDR1 and CDR2 sequences are MDHEN and SYDVKM. The CDR3 loop is CASSPLRSSYNEQFF. Here the CDR3 DNA reads TGTGCCAGCAGCCCCCTACGAAGCTCCTACAATGAGCAGTTCTTC. Filled out from reference TRBV28 and TRBJ2-1, the complete variable domain reads DVKVTQSSRYLVKRTGEKVFLECVQDMDHENMFWYRQDPGLGLRLIYFSYDVKMKEKGDIPEGYSVSREKKERFSLILESASTNQTSMYLCASSPLRSSYNEQFFGPGTRLTVL.

This clone appeared a single time. The rearrangement joins TRBV2 to TRBJ1-2; tentatively, D is TRBD1 (5 bases). The germline CDR1 and CDR2 sequences are SNHLY and FYNNEI. V was trimmed by 3 bases and J by 7 bases, leaving 21 bases between them. The CDR3 has 16 residues. CDR3 sequence: CASSDGGYTRMIGYTF. The DNA of the CDR3 is TGTGCCAGCAGTGATGGGGGGTACACCCGGATGATTGGCTACACCTTC.

CDR3 sequence reads: CASTHGQGKDTQYF. In nucleotides, the CDR3 is TGTGCCAGCACTCACGGCCAGGGGAAAGATACGCAGTATTTT. J is TRBJ2-3 and V is TRBV6-1, with TRBD1 as a possible D gene (6 bases). Trimming cost V 7 bases and J 5 bases, with 16 bases left between them. Germline lookup yields CDR1 MNHNS and CDR2 SASEGT. CDR3 size: 14 residues.

This chain joins TRBV6-1 and TRBJ2-7; the D is unclear. V lost 3 bases, J lost 0 bases, and 9 bases lay in between. Per germline, CDR1 MNHNS and CDR2 SASEGT. CDR3 length: 14 amino acids. The CDR3 reads CASSDELISYEQYF. CDR3 in DNA: TGTGCCAGCAGTGATGAGCTGATCTCCTACGAGCAGTACTTC.

The chain joins TRBV11-3 to TRBJ2-7; D unresolved. The CDR3 consists of 13 residues. V gave up 1 base and J gave up 4 bases, with 8 bases separating them. Germline V gives CDR1 SGHNT, CDR2 YENEEA. The CDR3 loop is CASSLGIGYEQYF. The CDR3 DNA sequence: TGTGCCAGCAGCTTAGGGATTGGATACGAGCAGTACTTC.